The 24 T cell receptor beta chains presented below share a single source sample, sequenced in a study of T cell changes during pregnancy in multiple sclerosis. Sequencing used immunoSEQ multiplex PCR; TCRdb keeps in-frame clones, though not all of them. There are about 71,000 clones in the sample; about 92% occur only once, and roughly 1.1% lies in the top ten. Here the sequenced sample was peripheral blood, taken in the third trimester of pregnancy. The receptors originated from a female donor with multiple sclerosis, enrolled in a pregnancy study.

The V gene is TRBV19, the J gene TRBJ1-2; D is ambiguous. Germline V gene sequence: CDR1 LNHDA, CDR2 SQIVND (reference sequence). The CDR3 is 13 residues long. Deletions cut 2 bases from V and 1 base from J, with 5 bases between. CDR3 sequence (DNA): TGTGCCAGTAGTATAACTCATAACTATGGCTACACCTTC. Protein sequence: CASSITHNYGYTF.

The chain uses TRBV19 and TRBJ2-3, with 7 bases aligning to TRBD2. The ends lost 1 base at V and 7 bases at J; junction bases unmatched: 14. The germline V gene encodes CDR1 LNHDA and CDR2 SQIVND (reference sequence). There are 17 residues in the CDR3. CDR3 residues: CASSIGQGVAGSHTQYF. In nucleotides, the CDR3 is TGTGCCAGTAGTATAGGCCAGGGAGTAGCGGGTAGTCATACGCAGTATTTT.

This chain links TRBV19 with TRBJ2-1; tentative D call: TRBD1 (7 bases). V gave up 7 bases and J gave up 2 bases, with 18 bases separating them. This CDR3 has 16 residues. Per the germline V gene, CDR1 is LNHDA and CDR2 is SQIVND (reference sequence). The CDR3 nucleotides are TGTGCCAGTACCCCTTCCCCCAGGGGGGCCTACAATGAGCAGTTCTTC. Its translation: CASTPSPRGAYNEQFF.

V and J are TRBV27 and TRBJ1-4; TRBD1 is a possible D gene (5 bases). The V gene lost 7 bases and the J gene lost 5 bases, with 14 bases spanning the gap. CDR3 length equals 14 residues. Germline V CDR1 and CDR2: MNHEY, SMNVEV (reference sequence). The CDR3 DNA is TGTGCCAGCACCAGCGGGGGAGCGAATGAAAAACTGTTTTTT. Its translation: CASTSGGANEKLFF.

This clone came up a few times. This chain uses TRBV6-1 with TRBJ1-5, with D perhaps TRBD1 (6 bases). Trimming took 7 bases from V and 2 from J, leaving 6 bases between them. The V gene's germline CDR1 is MNHNS and CDR2 SASEGT. CDR3 length: 12 amino acids. In DNA form, the CDR3 reads TGTGCCAGCAACAGGGGCAATCAGCCCCAGCATTTT. This translates into CASNRGNQPQHF.

The chain couples TRBV28 to TRBJ2-1, with 12 bases identical to TRBD2. The V gene's germline CDR1 is MDHEN and CDR2 SYDVKM. The CDR3 covers 19 residues. V lost 3 bases to trimming and J lost 0 bases; unmatched junction nucleotides: 9. CDR3 loop: CASSFHRGLAGNSYNEQFF. The CDR3, as DNA: TGTGCCAGCAGTTTTCACCGAGGACTAGCGGGAAACTCCTACAATGAGCAGTTCTTC.

The chain links TRBV11-2 to TRBJ2-3; 11 positions agree with TRBD2. This CDR3 spans 14 amino acids. V shed 5 bases, J shed 5 bases, and the junction held 3 bases outside the gene matches. Germline V gives CDR1 SGHAT, CDR2 FQNNGV. For the CDR3, the DNA is TGTGCCAGCAGCGAAGGGACTAGCGGAGATACGCAGTATTTT. It translates to CASSEGTSGDTQYF.

The genes are TRBV5-1 and TRBJ1-1; maybe TRBD1 (5 bases). The germline CDR1 and CDR2 sequences are SGHRS and YFSETQ. The CDR3 runs 14 residues. The V gene lost 3 bases and the J gene lost 2 bases, with 11 bases spanning the gap. CDR3 nucleotides: TGCGCCAGCAGCTCCTCGGGGGTCAACACTGAAGCTTTCTTT. Translating it yields CASSSSGVNTEAFF.

The V and J genes are TRBV6-4 and TRBJ2-1, with a possible D match to TRBD2 (6 bases). The CDR3 spans 14 residues. With 3 bases removed from V and 7 bases from J, the gap between germline ends came to 13 bases. The V gene's germline CDR1 is MRHNA and CDR2 SNTAGT. This chain's CDR3 is CASSDGGGGNEQFF. For the CDR3, the DNA is TGTGCCAGCAGTGATGGGGGAGGAGGGAATGAGCAGTTCTTC.

This clone was seen once. The rearrangement uses TRBV5-1 and TRBJ2-2, with TRBD1 as a possible D gene (6 bases). CDR3 length: 15 amino acids. Germline lookup yields CDR1 SGHRS and CDR2 YFSETQ. Trimming removed 0 bases from V and 4 bases from J, with 10 bases in between. The CDR3 DNA follows: TGCGCCAGCAGCTTGGAGGGGGAGACCACCGGGGAGCTGTTTTTT. It encodes CASSLEGETTGELFF.

V usage is TRBV5-1 and J usage is TRBJ1-1; TRBD1 is a possible D gene (5 bases). The length of the CDR3 is 15 residues. Trimming stripped 3 bases from V and 4 bases from J, with 16 bases between. CDR1 SGHRS and CDR2 YFSETQ come from the germline V gene. The CDR3 bases are TGCGCCAGCAGCTCTACGGGACTCTCGGGCACTGAAGCTTTCTTT. Encoded protein: CASSSTGLSGTEAFF.

The chain couples TRBV9 to TRBJ1-1; 7 bases align to TRBD1. CDR3 size: 16 residues. V gave up 4 bases and J gave up 6 bases; unmatched junction bases: 15. Germline CDR1 SGDLS, CDR2 YYNGEE. The CDR3 DNA reads TGTGCCAGCAGCCCACGGACAGGAGTTGTGTACGCTGAAGCTTTCTTT. It yields the protein CASSPRTGVVYAEAFF.

J is TRBJ1-3 and V is TRBV2; no firm D call. The V end was cut by 7 bases, the J end by 1 base, with 17 bases between. Germline V gives CDR1 SNHLY, CDR2 FYNNEI. CDR3 length: 16 amino acids. The CDR3 protein is CASTPNGVVSGNTIYF. The CDR3 DNA reads as TGTGCCAGCACCCCAAACGGGGTAGTTTCTGGAAACACCATATATTTT.

The rearrangement uses TRBV28 and TRBJ2-3; TRBD1 aligns across 9 bases. V lost 5 bases to trimming and J lost 4 bases; unmatched junction nucleotides: 10. This CDR3 has 16 residues. CDR1 and CDR2 (germline): MDHEN, SYDVKM. The chain's CDR3 is CASSPWDRVHSDTQYF. CDR3 sequence (DNA): TGTGCCAGCAGTCCCTGGGACAGGGTGCACTCAGATACGCAGTATTTT.

The genes are TRBV2 and TRBJ1-2; no firm D call. This CDR3 is built from 12 residues. Germline V gene data show CDR1 as SNHLY and CDR2 as FYNNEI. V lost 6 bases, J lost 5 bases, and 10 bases lay in between. This CDR3 is CASRSGRYGYTF. Here the CDR3 DNA reads TGTGCCAGCAGGAGCGGGAGGTATGGCTACACCTTC.

This chain connects TRBV13 to TRBJ2-2; 8 nucleotides align to TRBD2. The junction had 5 bases not matched to a gene; V was cut back by 0 bases and J by 5 bases. CDR1 is PRHDT and CDR2 is FYEKMQ in the germline V gene (reference sequence). The CDR3 loop spans 16 amino acids. CDR3 in DNA: TGTGCCAGCAGCTTAGGGCGGGAGGTGACTACCGGGGAGCTGTTTTTT. This gives the protein CASSLGREVTTGELFF.

This clone has only one observation. The chain has TRBV11-2 and TRBJ2-1, with 7 bases identical to TRBD2. Losses at the gene ends were 3 bases for V and 2 bases for J; bases not matched to a gene: 16. The V gene's germline CDR1 is SGHAT and CDR2 FQNNGV. The CDR3 is 19 amino acids. The CDR3 nucleotides are TGTGCCAGCAGCTTCCATGCCCGCCCCGCAAGCGGGACCTACAATGAGCAGTTCTTC. Protein product: CASSFHARPASGTYNEQFF.

V is TRBV19 and J is TRBJ1-2; D is unclear. The CDR3 covers 15 residues. The germline V gene encodes CDR1 LNHDA and CDR2 SQIVND (reference sequence). Trimming pared 3 bases from V and 4 bases from J, leaving 15 bases between. CDR3 sequence (DNA): TGTGCCAGTAGTATTCCAAACCGTATCAGCTATGGCTACACCTTC. Residues: CASSIPNRISYGYTF.

This clone has just one count. The V and J genes are TRBV7-9 and TRBJ2-7; a possible D gene is TRBD1 (5 bases). This CDR3 has 16 residues. V lost 0 bases, J lost 4 bases, and 16 bases lay in between. In germline, CDR1 is SEHNR, CDR2 FQNEAQ (reference sequence). DNA for the CDR3: TGTGCCAGCAGCTTAGCGGAAATAGGGGTAAAGTACGAGCAGTACTTC. Its translation is CASSLAEIGVKYEQYF.

The chain carries TRBV30 and TRBJ2-1; D is perhaps TRBD1 (5 bases). V lost 1 base and J 5 bases, leaving 9 bases between the germline ends. CDR1 and CDR2 (germline): GTSNPN, SVGIG (reference sequence). The CDR3 is 13 residues long. CDR3 protein: CAWSAWGHNEQFF. DNA of the CDR3: TGTGCCTGGAGTGCCTGGGGCCACAATGAGCAGTTCTTC. Based on the CDR3 plus reference TRBV30 and TRBJ2-1, the full variable domain is SQTIHQWPATLVQPVGSPLSLECTVEGTSNPNLYWYRQAAGRGLQLLFYSVGIGQISSEVPQNLSASRPQDRQFILSSKKLLLSDSGFYLCAWSAWGHNEQFFGPGTRLTVL.

In its sample, this clone was seen once. The chain combines TRBV30 with TRBJ2-7; D gene uncertain. Trimming pared 4 bases from V and 2 bases from J, leaving 9 bases between. The CDR3 is made up of 12 amino acids. The germline gives CDR1 GTSNPN, CDR2 SVGIG (reference sequence). The CDR3 DNA is TGTGCCTGGACCGTAGCCCCCTACGAGCAGTACTTC. It translates to CAWTVAPYEQYF.

The rearrangement links TRBV29-1 to TRBJ2-3, with 8 bases lining up with TRBD2. This CDR3 spans 15 amino acids. With 5 bases clipped from V and 5 bases from J, the junction kept 12 bases outside the gene matches. Germline lookup yields CDR1 SQVTM and CDR2 ANQGSEA. CDR3 coding DNA: TGCAGCGTTATCAGGGCAGCGGGAGTTAAAGATACGCAGTATTTT. Its protein product is CSVIRAAGVKDTQYF.

This clone was seen a single time. This chain joins TRBV11-2 and TRBJ2-7, with D possibly TRBD1 on 5 matching bases. Germline V lookup: CDR1 SGHAT, CDR2 FQNNGV. V dropped 1 base and J dropped 3 bases, with 10 bases sitting between them. CDR3 length: 14 residues. The chain's CDR3 is CASSLAIQVYEQYF. The CDR3 DNA follows: TGTGCCAGCAGCTTAGCGATACAGGTCTACGAGCAGTACTTC.

The genes are TRBV5-1 and TRBJ2-5, with a tentative D call TRBD1 (7 bases). Germline V gene lookup returns CDR1 SGHRS and CDR2 YFSETQ. This CDR3 region has 14 residues. V was clipped by 5 bases and J by 5 bases, with 16 bases between them. The CDR3 region is CASRGVRGEETQYF. CDR3 DNA: TGCGCCAGCAGGGGCGTCAGGGGGGAGGAGACCCAGTACTTC.